The rows below give T cell receptor beta chains drawn from one sample of a study of radiotherapy plus CTLA-4 blockade in lung cancer. Measured with immunoSEQ multiplex PCR; TCRdb has only the in-frame clones, and not every one. This repertoire shows around 44,000 clones, around 88% found once; its top ten account for less than 20%. The specimen comprised peripheral blood, sampled from a patient treated with radiotherapy plus ipilimumab. The receptors derive from a human donor with non-small cell lung cancer that progressed on radiotherapy plus ipilimumab. Some clones in this sample may be carry-over from other donors' samples. Each CDR3 is given with its conserved first and last residue. Each record gives: J gene, D gene, V gene, clone size, CDR3 protein, CDR3 DNA. A D gene is named only where the DNA matches it firmly. The size of a clone is reported for some rows only, either as once, few or many, or as a class for expanded clones.

J gene: TRBJ2-1; D gene: TRBD1; V gene: TRBV9; clone size: NA; CDR3 protein: CASSANRGSYNEQFF; CDR3 DNA: TGTGCCAGCAGCGCGAACAGGGGATCCTACAATGAGCAGTTCTTC
J gene: TRBJ2-2; D gene: NA; V gene: TRBV25-1; clone size: NA; CDR3 protein: CASSGTGTGELFF; CDR3 DNA: TGTGCCAGCAGTGGTACAGGTACCGGGGAGCTGTTTTTT
J gene: TRBJ2-5; D gene: NA; V gene: TRBV5-1; clone size: NA; CDR3 protein: CASSLAGGEETQYF; CDR3 DNA: TGCGCCAGCAGCTTGGCCGGGGGAGAAGAGACCCAGTACTTC
J gene: TRBJ2-7; D gene: TRBD2; V gene: TRBV5-1; clone size: NA; CDR3 protein: CASSGTSGGMHEQYF; CDR3 DNA: TGCGCCAGCAGCGGGACTAGCGGGGGTATGCACGAGCAGTACTTC
J gene: TRBJ1-5; D gene: TRBD1; V gene: TRBV18; clone size: NA; CDR3 protein: CASSAGTGNQPQHF; CDR3 DNA: TGTGCCAGCTCCGCCGGGACAGGCAACCAGCCCCAGCATTTT
J gene: TRBJ2-1; D gene: TRBD2; V gene: TRBV13; clone size: NA; CDR3 protein: CASSATGGGYNEQFF; CDR3 DNA: TGTGCCAGCAGCGCTACGGGAGGGGGATACAATGAGCAGTTCTTC
J gene: TRBJ2-1; D gene: TRBD2; V gene: TRBV29-1; clone size: NA; CDR3 protein: CSVVLAGRVGEQFF; CDR3 DNA: TGCAGCGTTGTCCTAGCGGGAAGGGTAGGTGAGCAGTTCTTC
J gene: TRBJ2-1; D gene: NA; V gene: TRBV30; clone size: NA; CDR3 protein: CAWTSAPRTLYNEQFF; CDR3 DNA: TGTGCCTGGACTAGCGCCCCTCGAACCCTTTACAATGAGCAGTTCTTC
J gene: TRBJ2-7; D gene: NA; V gene: TRBV11-2; clone size: NA; CDR3 protein: CASLRVFEQYF; CDR3 DNA: TGTGCCAGCCTCAGGGTATTCGAGCAGTACTTC
J gene: TRBJ2-5; D gene: TRBD1; V gene: TRBV2; clone size: NA; CDR3 protein: CASAGTGSETQYF; CDR3 DNA: TGTGCCAGCGCCGGGACAGGGTCCGAGACCCAGTACTTC
J gene: TRBJ2-5; D gene: NA; V gene: TRBV6-1; clone size: NA; CDR3 protein: CASSSVETQYF; CDR3 DNA: TGTGCCAGCAGTTCCGTTGAGACCCAGTACTTC
J gene: TRBJ2-4; D gene: TRBD1; V gene: TRBV28; clone size: NA; CDR3 protein: CASSYPPTGENIQYF; CDR3 DNA: TGTGCCAGCAGTTACCCCCCGACAGGGGAAAACATTCAGTACTTC
J gene: TRBJ1-1; D gene: NA; V gene: TRBV21-1; clone size: once; CDR3 protein: CASNSRGLGTEAFF; CDR3 DNA: TGTGCCAGCAACTCCAGGGGTTTGGGCACTGAAGCTTTCTTT
J gene: TRBJ1-1; D gene: NA; V gene: TRBV19; clone size: once; CDR3 protein: CASSMTGVAEAFF; CDR3 DNA: TGTGCCAGTAGTATGACGGGGGTTGCTGAAGCTTTCTTT
J gene: TRBJ2-5; D gene: TRBD1; V gene: TRBV29-1; clone size: NA; CDR3 protein: CSVGSMTGPQYF; CDR3 DNA: TGCAGCGTGGGTTCAATGACAGGGCCCCAGTACTTC
J gene: TRBJ2-2; D gene: TRBD2; V gene: TRBV4-3; clone size: NA; CDR3 protein: CASSPRLAGPNTGELFF; CDR3 DNA: TGCGCCAGCAGCCCTCGCCTAGCGGGGCCGAACACCGGGGAGCTGTTTTTT
J gene: TRBJ1-2; D gene: NA; V gene: TRBV29-1; clone size: NA; CDR3 protein: CSVRGSYGYTF; CDR3 DNA: TGCAGCGTTAGGGGGAGCTATGGCTACACCTTC
J gene: TRBJ2-3; D gene: TRBD1; V gene: TRBV11-2; clone size: NA; CDR3 protein: CASSSPPGQGIDTQYF; CDR3 DNA: TGTGCCAGCAGCTCCCCTCCAGGACAGGGTATAGATACGCAGTATTTT
J gene: TRBJ1-1; D gene: NA; V gene: TRBV4-1; clone size: NA; CDR3 protein: CASRGRTMNTEAFF; CDR3 DNA: TGCGCCAGCAGGGGCAGAACGATGAACACTGAAGCTTTCTTT
J gene: TRBJ2-7; D gene: NA; V gene: TRBV6-1; clone size: NA; CDR3 protein: CASSDRVWEQYF; CDR3 DNA: TGTGCCAGCAGTGACAGGGTGTGGGAGCAGTACTTC
J gene: TRBJ2-2; D gene: NA; V gene: TRBV19; clone size: NA; CDR3 protein: CASSTPGDRVTGELFF; CDR3 DNA: TGTGCCAGTAGTACCCCGGGAGATAGGGTCACCGGGGAGCTGTTTTTT
J gene: TRBJ1-1; D gene: NA; V gene: TRBV28; clone size: once; CDR3 protein: CASRLQVNTEAFF; CDR3 DNA: TGTGCCAGCAGACTTCAGGTGAACACTGAAGCTTTCTTT
J gene: TRBJ1-4; D gene: NA; V gene: TRBV5-1; clone size: few; CDR3 protein: CASSSLGETNEKLFF; CDR3 DNA: TGCGCCAGCAGCTCTCTCGGGGAAACTAATGAAAAACTGTTTTTT
J gene: TRBJ2-5; D gene: NA; V gene: TRBV4-2; clone size: once; CDR3 protein: CASSIRAQETQYF; CDR3 DNA: TGTGCCAGCAGCATCCGCGCGCAAGAGACCCAGTACTTC
J gene: TRBJ1-1; D gene: NA; V gene: TRBV9; clone size: NA; CDR3 protein: CASSTQEGHTEAFF; CDR3 DNA: TGTGCCAGCAGCACTCAGGAGGGTCACACTGAAGCTTTCTTT
J gene: TRBJ2-3; D gene: NA; V gene: TRBV7-3; clone size: NA; CDR3 protein: CASSLGGRTSTDTQYF; CDR3 DNA: TGTGCCAGCAGCTTAGGGGGCAGAACTAGCACAGATACGCAGTATTTT
J gene: TRBJ1-2; D gene: NA; V gene: TRBV9; clone size: NA; CDR3 protein: CASSVVANRVGGGYTF; CDR3 DNA: TGTGCCAGCAGCGTAGTAGCCAACAGGGTAGGCGGCGGCTACACCTTC
J gene: TRBJ2-2; D gene: NA; V gene: TRBV7-7; clone size: NA; CDR3 protein: CASSLEATASRRGELFF; CDR3 DNA: TGTGCCAGCAGCTTAGAAGCAACAGCCAGTCGTCGCGGGGAGCTGTTTTTT
J gene: TRBJ2-3; D gene: NA; V gene: TRBV5-1; clone size: NA; CDR3 protein: CASRVGWRGGLADTQYF; CDR3 DNA: TGCGCCAGCAGAGTAGGGTGGCGGGGCGGCCTCGCAGATACGCAGTATTTT
J gene: TRBJ1-6; D gene: TRBD1; V gene: TRBV7-2; clone size: NA; CDR3 protein: CASSSTGTGSSPLHF; CDR3 DNA: TGTGCCAGCAGCTCCACCGGGACAGGGAGTTCACCCCTCCACTTT
J gene: TRBJ1-4; D gene: NA; V gene: TRBV27; clone size: NA; CDR3 protein: CASGSHRSINEKLFF; CDR3 DNA: TGTGCCAGCGGCTCTCACAGGAGCATTAATGAAAAACTGTTTTTT
J gene: TRBJ2-7; D gene: NA; V gene: TRBV5-6; clone size: once; CDR3 protein: CASSLGIRGSYEQYF; CDR3 DNA: TGTGCCAGCAGCTTGGGGATTCGGGGCTCCTACGAGCAGTACTTC
J gene: TRBJ2-7; D gene: NA; V gene: TRBV18; clone size: NA; CDR3 protein: CASSPLAGSEQYF; CDR3 DNA: TGTGCCAGCTCACCCCTCGCCGGTTCCGAGCAGTACTTC
J gene: TRBJ2-7; D gene: TRBD2; V gene: TRBV5-1; clone size: once; CDR3 protein: CASSLGSSGGFYEQYF; CDR3 DNA: TGCGCCAGCAGCTTGGGTAGTAGCGGGGGGTTCTACGAGCAGTACTTC
J gene: TRBJ1-2; D gene: NA; V gene: TRBV5-5; clone size: NA; CDR3 protein: CASSSDSRMDYGYTF; CDR3 DNA: TGTGCCAGCAGTTCGGACTCAAGAATGGACTATGGCTACACCTTC
J gene: TRBJ2-3; D gene: TRBD2; V gene: TRBV19; clone size: NA; CDR3 protein: CASSTATSGRVDTQYF; CDR3 DNA: TGTGCCAGTAGTACCGCGACTAGCGGGAGGGTAGATACGCAGTATTTT
J gene: TRBJ2-3; D gene: TRBD2; V gene: TRBV7-2; clone size: once; CDR3 protein: CASSLDGTSETFTDTQYF; CDR3 DNA: TGTGCCAGCAGCTTAGATGGGACTAGCGAGACCTTCACAGATACGCAGTATTTT
J gene: TRBJ2-2; D gene: NA; V gene: TRBV9; clone size: NA; CDR3 protein: CASSGQLNTGELFF; CDR3 DNA: TGTGCCAGCAGCGGACAGCTCAACACCGGGGAGCTGTTTTTT
J gene: TRBJ2-7; D gene: TRBD1; V gene: TRBV27; clone size: NA; CDR3 protein: CASSLDRISYEQYF; CDR3 DNA: TGTGCCAGCAGTTTGGACAGGATCTCCTACGAGCAGTACTTC
J gene: TRBJ1-2; D gene: TRBD1; V gene: TRBV30; clone size: NA; CDR3 protein: CAWSVRPDRGRGYTF; CDR3 DNA: TGTGCCTGGAGTGTACGTCCGGACAGGGGACGTGGCTACACCTTC
J gene: TRBJ1-1; D gene: NA; V gene: TRBV5-1; clone size: NA; CDR3 protein: CASSEGFRGREAFF; CDR3 DNA: TGCGCCAGCAGCGAAGGGTTTCGGGGGAGGGAAGCTTTCTTT
J gene: TRBJ1-2; D gene: TRBD1; V gene: TRBV5-4; clone size: NA; CDR3 protein: CASSFGTATNYGYTF; CDR3 DNA: TGTGCCAGCAGCTTCGGGACAGCCACTAACTATGGCTACACCTTC
J gene: TRBJ2-7; D gene: NA; V gene: TRBV6-1; clone size: NA; CDR3 protein: CASSERDWSSYEQYF; CDR3 DNA: TGTGCCAGCAGTGAACGGGATTGGTCGAGTTACGAGCAGTACTTC
J gene: TRBJ2-7; D gene: TRBD2; V gene: TRBV7-2; clone size: NA; CDR3 protein: CASSLVGALAGGGDEQYF; CDR3 DNA: TGTGCCAGCAGCTTAGTGGGGGCGCTAGCGGGCGGCGGAGACGAGCAGTACTTC
J gene: TRBJ2-4; D gene: TRBD1; V gene: TRBV5-8; clone size: NA; CDR3 protein: CASSLGTGPFNIQYF; CDR3 DNA: TGTGCCAGCAGCTTGGGGACAGGGCCCTTCAACATTCAGTACTTC
J gene: TRBJ2-3; D gene: TRBD2; V gene: TRBV5-1; clone size: NA; CDR3 protein: CASSGPGTSGSDTQYF; CDR3 DNA: TGCGCCAGCAGCGGACCCGGGACTAGCGGGTCAGATACGCAGTATTTT
J gene: TRBJ2-3; D gene: TRBD2; V gene: TRBV29-1; clone size: NA; CDR3 protein: CSVGGSSGSTDTQYF; CDR3 DNA: TGCAGCGTCGGCGGGAGTAGCGGGAGCACAGATACGCAGTATTTT
J gene: TRBJ1-5; D gene: TRBD1; V gene: TRBV18; clone size: NA; CDR3 protein: CASSGGTGDQPQHF; CDR3 DNA: TGTGCCAGCTCAGGTGGGACAGGAGATCAGCCCCAGCATTTT
J gene: TRBJ2-7; D gene: NA; V gene: TRBV7-2; clone size: NA; CDR3 protein: CASSLGRGIPYEQYF; CDR3 DNA: TGTGCCAGCAGCTTAGGGAGAGGGATACCCTACGAGCAGTACTTC
J gene: TRBJ2-3; D gene: TRBD2; V gene: TRBV6-1; clone size: NA; CDR3 protein: CASSGDPGLAGSTDTQYF; CDR3 DNA: TGTGCCAGCAGTGGGGACCCGGGACTAGCGGGCAGCACAGATACGCAGTATTTT
J gene: TRBJ1-2; D gene: TRBD1; V gene: TRBV4-3; clone size: once; CDR3 protein: CASSQGTGGYGYTF; CDR3 DNA: TGCGCCAGCAGCCAAGGGACAGGGGGATATGGCTACACCTTC
J gene: TRBJ1-1; D gene: NA; V gene: TRBV6-5; clone size: NA; CDR3 protein: CASISPPNTEAFF; CDR3 DNA: TGTGCCAGCATCTCCCCCCCGAACACTGAAGCTTTCTTT